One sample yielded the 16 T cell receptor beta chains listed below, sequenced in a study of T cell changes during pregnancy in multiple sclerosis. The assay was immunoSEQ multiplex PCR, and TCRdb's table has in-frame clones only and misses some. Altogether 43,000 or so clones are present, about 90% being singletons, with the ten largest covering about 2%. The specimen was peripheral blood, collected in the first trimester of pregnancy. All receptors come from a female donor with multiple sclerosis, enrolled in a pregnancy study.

CDR3 amino acids: CASSTGSTGPSGETQYF. The CDR3 coding sequence is TGTGCCAGCAGCACGGGGTCGACAGGGCCGTCAGGAGAGACCCAGTACTTC. The V gene is TRBV5-6, the J gene TRBJ2-5; 7 nucleotides line up with TRBD1. The length of the CDR3 is 17 residues. Germline CDR1 and CDR2: SGHDT and YYEEEE. With 4 bases clipped from V and 4 bases from J, the junction kept 16 bases outside the gene matches.

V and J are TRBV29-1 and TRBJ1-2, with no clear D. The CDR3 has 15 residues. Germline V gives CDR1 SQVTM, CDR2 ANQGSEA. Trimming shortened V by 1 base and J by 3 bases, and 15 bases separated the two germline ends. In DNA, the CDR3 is TGCAGCGTTGAAGCGATTACGGGGTCCTACTATGGCTACACCTTC. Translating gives CSVEAITGSYYGYTF.

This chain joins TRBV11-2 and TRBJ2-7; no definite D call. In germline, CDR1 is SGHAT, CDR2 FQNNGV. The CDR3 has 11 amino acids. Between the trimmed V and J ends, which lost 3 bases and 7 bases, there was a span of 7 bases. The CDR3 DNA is TGTGCCAGCAGCTTTACCGGTGAGCAGTACTTC. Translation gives CASSFTGEQYF.

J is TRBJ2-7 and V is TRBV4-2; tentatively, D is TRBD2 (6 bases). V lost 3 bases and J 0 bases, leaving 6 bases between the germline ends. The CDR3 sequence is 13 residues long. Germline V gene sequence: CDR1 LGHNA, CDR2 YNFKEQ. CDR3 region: CASSQTSSYEQYF. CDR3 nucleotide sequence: TGTGCCAGCAGCCAGACTAGCTCCTACGAGCAGTACTTC.

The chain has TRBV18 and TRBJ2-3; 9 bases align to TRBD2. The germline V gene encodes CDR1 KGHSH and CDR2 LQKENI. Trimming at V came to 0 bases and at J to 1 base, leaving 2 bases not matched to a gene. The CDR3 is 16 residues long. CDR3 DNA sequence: TGTGCCAGCTCACCACCCGAGCGGGGGGGCACAGATACGCAGTATTTT. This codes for CASSPPERGGTDTQYF.

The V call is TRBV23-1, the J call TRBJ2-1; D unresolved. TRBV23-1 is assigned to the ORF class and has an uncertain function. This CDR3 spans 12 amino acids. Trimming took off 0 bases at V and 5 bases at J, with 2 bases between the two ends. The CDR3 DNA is TGCGCCAGCAGTCAATCCGACAATGAGCAGTTCTTC. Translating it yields CASSQSDNEQFF.

The CDR3 region is CASSLRDSDSPLHF. The CDR3 DNA sequence: TGTGCCAGCAGTTTAAGGGACTCAGATTCACCCCTCCACTTT. This chain links TRBV27 with TRBJ1-6, with D possibly being TRBD1 (5 bases). Germline V gene sequence: CDR1 MNHEY, CDR2 SMNVEV (reference sequence). V lost 2 bases and J lost 8, with 10 bases in between. This CDR3 is built from 14 residues.

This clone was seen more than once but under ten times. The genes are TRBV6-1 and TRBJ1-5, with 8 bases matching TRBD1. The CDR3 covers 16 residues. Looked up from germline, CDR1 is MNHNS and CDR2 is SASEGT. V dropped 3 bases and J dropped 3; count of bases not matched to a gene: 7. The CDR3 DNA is TGTGCCAGCAGTGATAATTCAGGGGGCCCCAATCAGCCCCAGCATTTT. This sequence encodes CASSDNSGGPNQPQHF.

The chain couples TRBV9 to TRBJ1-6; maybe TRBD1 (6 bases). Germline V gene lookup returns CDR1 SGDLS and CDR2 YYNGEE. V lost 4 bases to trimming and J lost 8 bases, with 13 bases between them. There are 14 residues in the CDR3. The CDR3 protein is CASSIGRGDSPLHF. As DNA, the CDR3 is TGTGCCAGCAGCATCGGGAGGGGGGATTCACCCCTCCACTTT.

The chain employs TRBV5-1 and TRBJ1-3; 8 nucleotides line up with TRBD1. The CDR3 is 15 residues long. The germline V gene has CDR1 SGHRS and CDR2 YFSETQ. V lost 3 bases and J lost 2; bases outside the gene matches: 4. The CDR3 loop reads CASSSTGVPGNTIYF. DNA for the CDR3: TGCGCCAGCAGCTCGACAGGGGTCCCTGGAAACACCATATATTTT.

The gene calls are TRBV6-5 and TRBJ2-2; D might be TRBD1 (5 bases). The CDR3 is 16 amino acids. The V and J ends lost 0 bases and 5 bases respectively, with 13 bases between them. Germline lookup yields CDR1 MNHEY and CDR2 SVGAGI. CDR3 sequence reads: CASSYSAGSWTGELFF. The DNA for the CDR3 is TGTGCCAGCAGTTACTCGGCAGGGTCATGGACCGGGGAGCTGTTTTTT.

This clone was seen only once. The CDR3 sequence: CSVGQRGLRAGELFF. The CDR3 DNA sequence: TGCAGCGTTGGGCAAAGGGGGCTAAGGGCCGGGGAGCTGTTTTTT. V usage is TRBV29-1 and J usage is TRBJ2-2; 7 nucleotides line up with TRBD1. This CDR3 has 15 amino acids. The trim removed 4 bases at V and 6 bases at J, leaving 11 bases unmatched. The germline V gene encodes CDR1 SQVTM and CDR2 ANQGSEA.

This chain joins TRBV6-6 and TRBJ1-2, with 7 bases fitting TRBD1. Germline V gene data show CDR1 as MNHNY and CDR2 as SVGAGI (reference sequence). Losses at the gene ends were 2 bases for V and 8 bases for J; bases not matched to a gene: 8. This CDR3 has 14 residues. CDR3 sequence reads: CASSYPRQGKGYTF. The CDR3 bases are TGTGCCAGCAGTTACCCTAGACAGGGTAAGGGCTACACCTTC.

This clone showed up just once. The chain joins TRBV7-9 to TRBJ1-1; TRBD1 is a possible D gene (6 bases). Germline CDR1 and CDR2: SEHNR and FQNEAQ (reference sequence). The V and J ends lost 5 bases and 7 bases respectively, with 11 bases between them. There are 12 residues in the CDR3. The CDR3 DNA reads TGTGCCAGCAGCGGGGGGGGCCTTGAAGCTTTCTTT. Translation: CASSGGGLEAFF.

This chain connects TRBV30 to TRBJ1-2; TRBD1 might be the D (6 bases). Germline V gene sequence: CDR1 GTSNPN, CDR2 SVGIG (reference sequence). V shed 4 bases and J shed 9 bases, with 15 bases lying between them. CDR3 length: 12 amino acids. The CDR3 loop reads CAWKQGFVRYTF. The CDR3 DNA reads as TGTGCCTGGAAACAGGGATTTGTCCGCTACACCTTC. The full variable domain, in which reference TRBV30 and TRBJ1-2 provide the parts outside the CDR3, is SQTIHQWPATLVQPVGSPLSLECTVEGTSNPNLYWYRQAAGRGLQLLFYSVGIGQISSEVPQNLSASRPQDRQFILSSKKLLLSDSGFYLCAWKQGFVRYTFGSGTRLTVV.

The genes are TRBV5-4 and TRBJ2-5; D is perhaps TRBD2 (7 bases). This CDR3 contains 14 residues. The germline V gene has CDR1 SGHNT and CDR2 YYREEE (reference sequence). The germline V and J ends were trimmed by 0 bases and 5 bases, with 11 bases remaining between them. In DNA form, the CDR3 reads TGTGCCAGCAGCTTGGGGGGGGGCACGGAGACCCAGTACTTC. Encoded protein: CASSLGGGTETQYF.